This T cell receptor (beta chain) was recovered during a study of CD8+ T cells in alopecia areata. As for treatment: oral pan-JAK inhibitor, 5-10 mg twice daily. Following extraction, RNA underwent reverse transcription to cDNA, which served as the sequencing template. Produced via immunoSEQ multiplex PCR; TCRdb's table is partial and in-frame only. This sample has hundreds of thousands of clones, with approximately 72% found just once. The V and J ends lost 6 bases and 5 bases respectively, with 11 bases between them. The CDR3 is 12 residues long. Germline CDR1 is SQVTM and CDR2 is ANQGSEA. This receptor was obtained from a human donor with alopecia areata. The chain links TRBV29-1 to TRBJ2-4; D unclear. The specimen comprised CD4+ T cells sorted from blood, sampled at week 44, from a patient treated with tofacitinib. DNA for the CDR3: TGCAGCGTAATGTCGCACCAAAACATTCAGTACTTC. Amino acids: CSVMSHQNIQYF.